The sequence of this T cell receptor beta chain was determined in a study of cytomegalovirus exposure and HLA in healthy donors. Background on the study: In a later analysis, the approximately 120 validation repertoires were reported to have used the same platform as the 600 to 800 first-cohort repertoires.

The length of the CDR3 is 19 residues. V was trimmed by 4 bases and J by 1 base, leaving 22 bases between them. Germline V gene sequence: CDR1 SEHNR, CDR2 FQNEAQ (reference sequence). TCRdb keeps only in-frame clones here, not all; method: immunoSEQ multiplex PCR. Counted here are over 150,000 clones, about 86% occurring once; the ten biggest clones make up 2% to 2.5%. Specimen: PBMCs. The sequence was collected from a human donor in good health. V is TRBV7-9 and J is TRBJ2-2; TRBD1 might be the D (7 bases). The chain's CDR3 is CASSSFFGGGVVNTGELFF. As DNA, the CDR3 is TGTGCCAGCAGCTCCTTCTTTGGAGGGGGCGTCGTGAACACCGGGGAGCTGTTTTTT.